A single T cell receptor (beta chain) is shown here with its context. Its antigen is not known. The data stem from a study of PD-L1 blockade in urothelial cancer. Whole-study context: Each blood sample yielded a median of roughly 150,000 T cells. Findings and caveats of the study: Better survival was predicted by below-median pretreatment blood TCR clonality.

Spike-ins of synthetic TCR analog templates went into each PCR. The repertoire was sequenced with immunoSEQ multiplex PCR; TCRdb's copy has only in-frame clones and lacks some. The profile covers approximately 90,000 clones, with about 83% appearing a single time and more than 2% taken by the ten largest. Time point specified: pretreatment peripheral blood. A total of 1 to 8 samples per patient were collected pretreatment and on-treatment. CDR1 LNHDA and CDR2 SQIVND come from the germline V gene (reference sequence). J was trimmed by 1 base and V by 3 bases; bases with no gene match: 8. This CDR3 spans 16 amino acids.

This chain connects TRBV19 to TRBJ2-5; 7 nucleotides line up with TRBD2. The clonotype comes from a man in his sixties with urothelial cancer. The sample was PBMCs, taken around atezolizumab (anti-PD-L1) treatment. The DNA of the CDR3 is TGTGCCAGTAGTATGGGGGGGAGGGATTCCCAAGAGACCCAGTACTTC. This gives the protein CASSMGGRDSQETQYF.